This T cell receptor beta chain was captured in a study of cytomegalovirus exposure and HLA in healthy donors. General study findings and limits: By a later analysis, the bulk of CMV-associated TCR beta chains appeared HLA-restricted. With later analysis, a missense DCLRE1C variant became linked to TCR beta V- and J-gene trimming. It was 164 TCR beta chains that were listed as cytomegalovirus-associated.

CDR1 and CDR2 (germline): SGHVS, FQNEAQ. V was clipped by 7 bases and J by 3 bases; unmatched bases: 14. CDR3 length: 16 residues. Notes on this clone: The antigen is not known.

Primers included in the PCR were 60 Vbeta and 13 Jbeta primers. Sequenced by immunoSEQ multiplex PCR; TCRdb stores in-frame clones only, minus some. This table has approximately 61,000 clones, approximately 58% appearing once. This sequence was found in a woman between 45 and 60 years old in good health and CMV-seronegative. The rearrangement joins TRBV7-8 to TRBJ2-7; TRBD1 matches at 8 bases. Sequencing used PBMCs. The CDR3 region has the DNA TGTGCCAGCACCTCGCCCCAGCAGGGGGCAATCTACGAGCAGTACTTC. Its protein is CASTSPQQGAIYEQYF. Looking up the rest from reference TRBV7-8 and TRBJ2-7 gives the full variable domain: GAGVSQSPRYKVAKRGQDVALRCDPISGHVSLFWYQQALGQGPEFLTYFQNEAQLDKSGLPSDRFFAERPEGSVSTLKIQRTQQEDSAVYLCASTSPQQGAIYEQYFGPGTRLTVT.